Described below is a single T cell receptor (beta chain) sequence and its context. What it binds is unknown. From germline, CDR1 is MGHRA and CDR2 YSYEKL. CDR3 size: 13 residues. Trimming cost V 4 bases and J 8 bases; bases outside gene matches: 4. The sample is drawn from a study of T cells in localized non-small cell lung cancer. Study conclusions and caveats: Those with higher blood T cell density had longer overall survival. Out of the top 100 tumor clones, a median about 57 were seen in adjacent lung. Measurement of T cell clonality placed uninvolved adjacent lung highest, above the level in tumor.

This table comes from immunoSEQ multiplex PCR, and its TCRdb copy is limited to in-frame clones, with some not included. The sample carries more than 100,000 clones, roughly 90% recorded once. The chain uses TRBV4-1 and TRBJ2-2; 7 bases are a match to TRBD2. The receptor's source is a female donor older than 55 with stage I lung adenocarcinoma. Source: peripheral blood, taken before any cancer treatment. The CDR3 protein is CASSPAGVGELFF. CDR3 in DNA: TGCGCCAGCAGCCCTGCGGGAGTGGGGGAGCTGTTTTTT.